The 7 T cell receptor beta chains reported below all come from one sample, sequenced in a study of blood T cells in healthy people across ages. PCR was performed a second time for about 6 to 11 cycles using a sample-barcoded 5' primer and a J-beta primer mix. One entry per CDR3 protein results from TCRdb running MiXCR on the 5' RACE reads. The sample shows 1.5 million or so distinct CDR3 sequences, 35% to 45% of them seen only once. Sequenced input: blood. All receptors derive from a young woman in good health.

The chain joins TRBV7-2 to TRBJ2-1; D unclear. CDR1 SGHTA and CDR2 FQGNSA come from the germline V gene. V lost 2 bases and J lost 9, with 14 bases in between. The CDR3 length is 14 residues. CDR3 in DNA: TGTGCCAGCAGCTTAAACATAGGGTGGGGTGAGCAGTTCTTC. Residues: CASSLNIGWGEQFF.

CDR3 in amino acids: CASSVEGRKETQYF. In DNA, the CDR3 is TGTGCCAGCAGCGTAGAGGGGCGGAAAGAGACCCAGTACTTC. This sequence joins TRBV9 and TRBJ2-5; perhaps TRBD1 as D (5 bases). The V gene lost 0 bases and the J gene lost 3 bases, with 9 bases spanning the gap. This CDR3 has 14 amino acids. Germline CDR1 reads SGDLS; CDR2 reads YYNGEE.

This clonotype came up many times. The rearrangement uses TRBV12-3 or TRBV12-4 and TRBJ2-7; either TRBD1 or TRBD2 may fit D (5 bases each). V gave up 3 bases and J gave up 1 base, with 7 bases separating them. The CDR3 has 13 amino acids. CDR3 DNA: TGTGCCAGCAGTTTTGGGGGATCCTACGAGCAGTACTTC. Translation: CASSFGGSYEQYF.

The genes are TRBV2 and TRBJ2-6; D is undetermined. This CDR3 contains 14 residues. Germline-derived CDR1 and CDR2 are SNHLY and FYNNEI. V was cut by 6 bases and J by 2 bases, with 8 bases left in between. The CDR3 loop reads CASSVKTGANVLTF. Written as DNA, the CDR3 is TGTGCCAGCAGCGTAAAGACTGGGGCCAACGTCCTGACTTTC.

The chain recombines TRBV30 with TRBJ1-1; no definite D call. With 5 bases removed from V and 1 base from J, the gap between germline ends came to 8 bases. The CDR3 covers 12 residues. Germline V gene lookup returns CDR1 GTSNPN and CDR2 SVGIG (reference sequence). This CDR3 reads CAWVRPNTEAFF. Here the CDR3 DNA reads TGTGCCTGGGTACGTCCGAACACTGAAGCTTTCTTT.

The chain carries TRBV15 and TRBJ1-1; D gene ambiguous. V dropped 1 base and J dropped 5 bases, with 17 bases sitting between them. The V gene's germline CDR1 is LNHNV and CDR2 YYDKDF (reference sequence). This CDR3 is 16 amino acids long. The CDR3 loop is CATSRVPSPGGTEAFF. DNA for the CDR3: TGTGCCACCAGCAGAGTTCCCTCCCCAGGCGGGACTGAAGCTTTCTTT.

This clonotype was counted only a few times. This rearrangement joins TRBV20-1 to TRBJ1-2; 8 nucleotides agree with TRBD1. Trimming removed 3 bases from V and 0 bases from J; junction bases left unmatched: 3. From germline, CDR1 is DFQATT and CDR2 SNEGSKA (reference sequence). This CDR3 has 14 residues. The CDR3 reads CSASRQGTNYGYTF. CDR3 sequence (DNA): TGCAGTGCTAGCCGACAGGGGACTAACTATGGCTACACCTTC.